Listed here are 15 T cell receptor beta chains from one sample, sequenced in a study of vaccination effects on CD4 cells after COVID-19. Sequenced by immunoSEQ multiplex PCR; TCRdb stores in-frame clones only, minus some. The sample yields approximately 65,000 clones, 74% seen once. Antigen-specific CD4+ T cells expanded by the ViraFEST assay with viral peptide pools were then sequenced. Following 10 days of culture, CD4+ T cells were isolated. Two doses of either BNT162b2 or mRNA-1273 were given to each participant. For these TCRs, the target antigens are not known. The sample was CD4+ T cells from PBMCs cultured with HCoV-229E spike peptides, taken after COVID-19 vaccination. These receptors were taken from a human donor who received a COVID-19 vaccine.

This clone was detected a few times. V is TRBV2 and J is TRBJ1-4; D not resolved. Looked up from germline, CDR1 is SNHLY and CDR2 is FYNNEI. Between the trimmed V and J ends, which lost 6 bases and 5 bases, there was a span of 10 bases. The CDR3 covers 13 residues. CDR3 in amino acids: CASREGLNEKLFF. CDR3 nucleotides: TGTGCCAGCAGAGAGGGCCTAAATGAAAAACTGTTTTTT.

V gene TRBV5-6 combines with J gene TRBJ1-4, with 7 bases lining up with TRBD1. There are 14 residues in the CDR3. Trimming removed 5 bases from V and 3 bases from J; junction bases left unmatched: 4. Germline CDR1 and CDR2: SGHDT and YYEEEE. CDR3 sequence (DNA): TGTGCCAGCAGGCACAGGGGCTCTAATGAAAAACTGTTTTTT. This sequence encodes CASRHRGSNEKLFF. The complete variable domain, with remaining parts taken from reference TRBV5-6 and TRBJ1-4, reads DAGVTQSPTHLIKTRGQQVTLRCSPKSGHDTVSWYQQALGQGPQFIFQYYEEEERQRGNFPDRFSGHQFPNYSSELNVNALLLGDSALYLCASRHRGSNEKLFFGSGTQLSVL.

CDR3 in amino acids: CASSLGSRGDEAFF. The CDR3 DNA reads as TGCGCCAGCAGCTTAGGGAGCAGAGGTGATGAAGCTTTCTTT. The chain recombines TRBV5-1 with TRBJ1-1, with D uncertain. V gave up 2 bases and J gave up 7 bases, with 15 bases separating them. The germline CDR1 and CDR2 sequences are SGHRS and YFSETQ. CDR3 length: 14 residues.

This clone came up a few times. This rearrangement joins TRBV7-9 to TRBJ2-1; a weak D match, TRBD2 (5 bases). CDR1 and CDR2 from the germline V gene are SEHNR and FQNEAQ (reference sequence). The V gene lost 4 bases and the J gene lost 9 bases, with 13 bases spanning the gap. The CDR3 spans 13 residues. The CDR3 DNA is TGTGCCAGCAGCTGGGTGGAGGCGGGTGAGCAGTTCTTC. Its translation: CASSWVEAGEQFF.

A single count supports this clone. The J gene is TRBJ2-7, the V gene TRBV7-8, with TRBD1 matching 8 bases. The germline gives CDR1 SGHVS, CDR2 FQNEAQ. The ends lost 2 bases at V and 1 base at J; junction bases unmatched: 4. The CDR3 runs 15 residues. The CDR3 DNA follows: TGTGCCAGCAGCTTATTTCAGGGGGCGTCCTACGAGCAGTACGTC. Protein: CASSLFQGASYEQYV.

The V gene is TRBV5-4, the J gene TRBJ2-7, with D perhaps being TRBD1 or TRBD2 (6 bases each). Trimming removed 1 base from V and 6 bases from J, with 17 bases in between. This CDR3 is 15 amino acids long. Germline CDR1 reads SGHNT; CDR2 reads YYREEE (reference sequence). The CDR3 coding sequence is TGTGCCAGCAGCTTGTCGGGGGCTCCGGGTTCCGAGCAGTACGTC. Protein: CASSLSGAPGSEQYV.

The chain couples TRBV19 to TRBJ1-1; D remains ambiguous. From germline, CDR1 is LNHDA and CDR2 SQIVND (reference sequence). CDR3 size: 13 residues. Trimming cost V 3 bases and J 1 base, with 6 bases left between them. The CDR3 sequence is CASSIARNTEAFF. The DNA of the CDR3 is TGTGCCAGTAGTATTGCACGGAACACTGAAGCTTTCTTT.

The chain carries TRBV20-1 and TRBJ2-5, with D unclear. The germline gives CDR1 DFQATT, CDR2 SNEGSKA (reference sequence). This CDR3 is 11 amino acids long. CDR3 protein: CSRIAQETQYF. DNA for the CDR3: TGCAGCAGGATCGCTCAAGAGACCCAGTACTTC.

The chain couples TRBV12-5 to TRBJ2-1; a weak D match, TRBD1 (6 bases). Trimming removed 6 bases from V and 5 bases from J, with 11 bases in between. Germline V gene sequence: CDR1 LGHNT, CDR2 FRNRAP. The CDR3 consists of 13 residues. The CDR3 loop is CASGRTGNNEQFF. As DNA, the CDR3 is TGTGCTAGTGGACGTACAGGGAACAATGAGCAGTTCTTC.

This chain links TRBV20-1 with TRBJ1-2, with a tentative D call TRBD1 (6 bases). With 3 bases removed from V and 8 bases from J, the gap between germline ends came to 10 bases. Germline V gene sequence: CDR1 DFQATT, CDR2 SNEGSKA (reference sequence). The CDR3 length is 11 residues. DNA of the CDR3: TGCAGTGCTAGGGGCAGGGGCGGCTACACCTTC. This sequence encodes CSARGRGGYTF.

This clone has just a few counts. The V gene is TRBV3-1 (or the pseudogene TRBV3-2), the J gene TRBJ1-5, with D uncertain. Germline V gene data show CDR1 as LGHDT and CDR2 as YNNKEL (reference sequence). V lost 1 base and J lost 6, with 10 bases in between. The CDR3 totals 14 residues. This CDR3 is CASSQGLGSQPQHF. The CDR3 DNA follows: TGTGCCAGCAGCCAAGGGCTCGGTAGTCAGCCCCAGCATTTT.

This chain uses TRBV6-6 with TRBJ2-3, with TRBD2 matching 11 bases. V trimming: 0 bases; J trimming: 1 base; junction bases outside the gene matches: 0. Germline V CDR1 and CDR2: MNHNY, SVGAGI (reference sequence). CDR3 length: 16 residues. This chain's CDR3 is CASSYSGLAGTDTQYF. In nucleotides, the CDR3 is TGTGCCAGCAGTTACTCGGGACTAGCGGGCACAGATACGCAGTATTTT.

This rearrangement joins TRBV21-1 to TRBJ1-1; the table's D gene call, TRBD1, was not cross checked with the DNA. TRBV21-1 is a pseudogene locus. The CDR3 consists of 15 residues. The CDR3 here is CASSAGQGFNTEAFF. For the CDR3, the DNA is TGTGCCAGCAGCGCCGGGCAGGGGTTCAACACTGAAGCTTTCTTT.

The CDR3 DNA reads as TGCGCCAGCAGCTCATCCGACGGAAGGAACACTGAAGCTTTCTTT. As protein: CASSSSDGRNTEAFF. The genes are TRBV5-1 and TRBJ1-1; D is ambiguous. The CDR3 length is 15 residues. V shed 3 bases and J shed 1 base, with 13 bases lying between them. Germline loops: CDR1 SGHRS, CDR2 YFSETQ.

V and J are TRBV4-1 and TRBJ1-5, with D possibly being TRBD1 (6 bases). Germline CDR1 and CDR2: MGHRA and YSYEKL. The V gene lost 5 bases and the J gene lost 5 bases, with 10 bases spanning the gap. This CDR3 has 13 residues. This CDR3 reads CASSGTSHQPQHF. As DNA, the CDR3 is TGCGCCAGCAGCGGGACATCTCATCAGCCCCAGCATTTT.